Reported below is one TCR beta chain. Per germline, CDR1 KGHSH and CDR2 LQKENI. CDR3 length: 15 amino acids. V trimming: 3 bases; J trimming: 4 bases; junction bases outside the gene matches: 4. The table came from immunoSEQ multiplex PCR; TCRdb's copy has only in-frame clones and leaves some out. This table has some 90,000 clones, 85% to 95% appearing once. This sample was included in a study of technical replicates of blood from four donors. The TCR originated in a human donor in good health. The material sequenced was T cells isolated from PBMCs. The rearrangement uses TRBV18 and TRBJ1-1, with 11 bases matching TRBD1. CDR3 sequence: CASSPTGTGGTEAFF. In DNA, the CDR3 is TGTGCCAGCTCACCCACAGGGACAGGGGGCACTGAAGCTTTCTTT.